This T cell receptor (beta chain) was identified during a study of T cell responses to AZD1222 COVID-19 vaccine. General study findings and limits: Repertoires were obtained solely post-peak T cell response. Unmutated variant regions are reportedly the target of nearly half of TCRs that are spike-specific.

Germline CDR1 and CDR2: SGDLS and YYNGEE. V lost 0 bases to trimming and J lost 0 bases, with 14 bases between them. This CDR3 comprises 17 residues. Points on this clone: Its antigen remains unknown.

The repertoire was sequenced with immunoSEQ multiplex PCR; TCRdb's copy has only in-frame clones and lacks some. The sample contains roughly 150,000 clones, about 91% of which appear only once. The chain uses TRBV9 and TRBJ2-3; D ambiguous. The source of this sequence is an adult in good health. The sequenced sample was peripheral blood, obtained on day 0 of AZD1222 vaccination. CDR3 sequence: CASSVVGTPSSTDTQYF. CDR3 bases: TGTGCCAGCAGCGTAGTCGGTACACCGTCTAGCACAGATACGCAGTATTTT.